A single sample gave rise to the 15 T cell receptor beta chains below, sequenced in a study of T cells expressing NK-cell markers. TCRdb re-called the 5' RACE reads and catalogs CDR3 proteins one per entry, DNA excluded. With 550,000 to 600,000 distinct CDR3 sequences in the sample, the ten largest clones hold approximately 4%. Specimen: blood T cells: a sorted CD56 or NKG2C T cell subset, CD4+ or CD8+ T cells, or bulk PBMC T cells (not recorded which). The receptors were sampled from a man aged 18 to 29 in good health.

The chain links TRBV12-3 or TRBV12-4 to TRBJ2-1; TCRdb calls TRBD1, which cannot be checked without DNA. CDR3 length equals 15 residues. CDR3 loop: CASSFFTGTDNEQFF.

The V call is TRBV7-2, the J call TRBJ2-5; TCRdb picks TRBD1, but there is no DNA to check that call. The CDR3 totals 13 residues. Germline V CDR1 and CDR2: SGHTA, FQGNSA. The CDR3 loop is CASDPRTGPTQYF. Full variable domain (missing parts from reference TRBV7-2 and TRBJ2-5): GAGVSQSPSNKVTEKGKDVELRCDPISGHTALYWYRQSLGQGLEFLIYFQGNSAPDKSGLPSDRFSAERTGGSVSTLTIQRTQQEDSAVYLCASDPRTGPTQYFGPGTRLLVL.

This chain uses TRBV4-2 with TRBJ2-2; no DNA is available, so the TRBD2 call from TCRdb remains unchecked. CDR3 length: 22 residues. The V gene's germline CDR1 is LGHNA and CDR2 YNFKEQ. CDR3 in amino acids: CASSPFPPGTSGPLGNTGELFF.

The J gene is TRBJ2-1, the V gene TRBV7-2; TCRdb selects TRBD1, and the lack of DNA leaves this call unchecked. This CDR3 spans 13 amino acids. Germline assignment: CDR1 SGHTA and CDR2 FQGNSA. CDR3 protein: CASRGGVGNEQFF.

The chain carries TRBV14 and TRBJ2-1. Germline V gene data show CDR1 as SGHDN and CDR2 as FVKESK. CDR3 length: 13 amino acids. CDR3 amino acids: CASSPFELSEQFF.

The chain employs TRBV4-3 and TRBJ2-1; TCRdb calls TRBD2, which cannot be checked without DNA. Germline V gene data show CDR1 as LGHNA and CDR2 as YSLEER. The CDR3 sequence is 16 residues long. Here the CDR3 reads CASSQGMQREYNEQFF.

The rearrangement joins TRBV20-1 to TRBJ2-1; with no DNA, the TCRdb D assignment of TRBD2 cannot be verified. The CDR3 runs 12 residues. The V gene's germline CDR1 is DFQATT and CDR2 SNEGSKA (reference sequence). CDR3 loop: CSARGPAGVMFF.

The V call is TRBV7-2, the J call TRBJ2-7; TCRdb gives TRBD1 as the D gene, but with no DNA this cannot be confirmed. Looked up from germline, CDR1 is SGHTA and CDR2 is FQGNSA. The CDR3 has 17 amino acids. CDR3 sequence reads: CASSLAGQGSGSYEQYF.

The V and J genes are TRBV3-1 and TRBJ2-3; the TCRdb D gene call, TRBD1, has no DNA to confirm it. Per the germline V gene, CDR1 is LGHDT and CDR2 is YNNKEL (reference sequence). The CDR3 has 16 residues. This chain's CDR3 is CASSQERGSYTDTQYF.

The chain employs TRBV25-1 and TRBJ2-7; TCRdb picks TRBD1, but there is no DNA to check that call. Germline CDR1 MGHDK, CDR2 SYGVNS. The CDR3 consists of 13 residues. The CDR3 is CASSLTVAYEQYF.

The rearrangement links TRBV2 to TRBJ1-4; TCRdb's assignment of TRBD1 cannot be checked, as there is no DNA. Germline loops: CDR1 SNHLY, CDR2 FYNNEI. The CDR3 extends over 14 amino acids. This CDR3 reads CASTEAGLNEKLFF.

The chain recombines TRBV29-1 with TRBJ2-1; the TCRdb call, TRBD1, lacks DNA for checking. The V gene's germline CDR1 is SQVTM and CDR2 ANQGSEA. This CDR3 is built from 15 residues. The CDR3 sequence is CSAHGRGQGIVEQFF.

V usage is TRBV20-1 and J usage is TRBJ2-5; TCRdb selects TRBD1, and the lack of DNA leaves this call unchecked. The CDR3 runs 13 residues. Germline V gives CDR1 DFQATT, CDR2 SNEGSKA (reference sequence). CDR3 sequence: CSASRQGAETQYF.

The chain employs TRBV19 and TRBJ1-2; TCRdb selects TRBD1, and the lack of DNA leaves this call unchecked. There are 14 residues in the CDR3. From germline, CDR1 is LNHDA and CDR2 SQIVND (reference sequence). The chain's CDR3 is CASSIRGPDYGYTF.

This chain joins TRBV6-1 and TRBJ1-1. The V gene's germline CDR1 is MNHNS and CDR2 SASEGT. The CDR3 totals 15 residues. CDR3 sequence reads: CASTPLGVSGTEAFF.